What follows are 17 T cell receptor beta chains derived from one specimen sequenced in a study of T cell repertoires in cytomegalovirus infection. TCRdb passed the reads through MiXCR, listing each CDR3 protein once. Of 310,000 or so distinct CDR3 sequences detected, around 10% appear once; the ten largest clones hold around 2.4%. The source material was PBMCs. These receptors originate from a human donor in good health (CMV status not recorded). Some clones in this sample may be carry-over from other donors' samples.

This clonotype was observed at least ten times. The chain carries TRBV7-2 and TRBJ2-4, with TRBD1 identical over 11 bases. This CDR3 has 19 amino acids. V shed 5 bases and J 1 base; nucleotides not matched to a gene: 13. Germline V gene sequence: CDR1 SGHTA, CDR2 FQGNSA. In DNA, the CDR3 is TGTGCCAGCAGCACCGGACAGGGGGCGCATCGGAGGGCCAAAAACATTCAGTACTTC. This gives the protein CASSTGQGAHRRAKNIQYF.

This clonotype was seen ten or more times. The chain combines TRBV18 with TRBJ1-5; D unclear. Between the trimmed V and J ends, which lost 5 bases and 3 bases, there was a span of 5 bases. This CDR3 is 12 amino acids long. Germline CDR1 KGHSH, CDR2 LQKENI. The chain's CDR3 is CASSGSNQPQHF. DNA for the CDR3: TGTGCCAGCTCAGGGTCCAATCAGCCCCAGCATTTT.

This clonotype showed up many times. J is TRBJ1-1 and V is TRBV6-2 or TRBV6-3; a possible D gene is TRBD1 (5 bases). The CDR3 contains 15 residues. The V gene lost 6 bases and the J gene lost 4 bases, with 18 bases spanning the gap. Germline CDR1 reads MNHEY; CDR2 reads SVGEGT. The CDR3 DNA reads as TGTGCCAGCAGCCCACCGGGGCTAGTGGGCACTGAAGCTTTCTTT. Translation gives CASSPPGLVGTEAFF.

V usage is TRBV5-1 and J usage is TRBJ2-1; D might be TRBD1 (6 bases). There are 15 residues in the CDR3. V lost 4 bases, J lost 4 bases, and 15 bases lay in between. Germline V CDR1 and CDR2: SGHRS, YFSETQ. The CDR3 DNA reads as TGCGCCAGCAGCCTCTTCCAGGGGCGATACAATGAGCAGTTCTTC. It codes for CASSLFQGRYNEQFF.

A few counts support this clonotype. The chain recombines TRBV19 with TRBJ2-7; 11 positions match TRBD1. Germline values: CDR1 LNHDA, CDR2 SQIVND (reference sequence). The CDR3 totals 15 residues. J was trimmed by 5 bases and V by 6 bases; bases with no gene match: 9. As DNA, the CDR3 is TGTGCCAGTAGCGATTGGACAGGGGGCATCAACGAGCAGTACTTC. Translated, it gives CASSDWTGGINEQYF.

This chain joins TRBV27 and TRBJ2-3; D gene unclear. There are 14 residues in the CDR3. Trimming took 2 bases from V and 0 from J, leaving 6 bases between them. Germline V gene lookup returns CDR1 MNHEY and CDR2 SMNVEV (reference sequence). The CDR3 reads CASSLAVSTDTQYF. Here the CDR3 DNA reads TGTGCCAGCAGTTTAGCGGTTAGCACAGATACGCAGTATTTT.

This clonotype has ten or more counts. The rearrangement links TRBV28 to TRBJ2-5; 7 nucleotides align to TRBD1. There are 15 residues in the CDR3. Unmatched junction bases numbered 12, after V lost 6 bases and J lost 5 bases. Germline CDR1 MDHEN, CDR2 SYDVKM. Here the CDR3 reads CASSPVEGAGETQYF. The CDR3 nucleotides are TGTGCCAGCAGCCCGGTTGAGGGGGCGGGCGAGACCCAGTACTTC. Drawing the rest from reference TRBV28 and TRBJ2-5, the complete variable domain is DVKVTQSSRYLVKRTGEKVFLECVQDMDHENMFWYRQDPGLGLRLIYFSYDVKMKEKGDIPEGYSVSREKKERFSLILESASTNQTSMYLCASSPVEGAGETQYFGPGTRLLVL.

The J gene is TRBJ1-1, the V gene TRBV9; D gene ambiguous. Germline CDR1 SGDLS, CDR2 YYNGEE. V was pared by 0 bases and J by 2 bases, with 11 bases between. CDR3 length: 15 amino acids. CDR3 in amino acids: CASSVGVTSNTEAFF. Here the CDR3 DNA reads TGTGCCAGCAGCGTAGGGGTGACATCCAACACTGAAGCTTTCTTT.

Many counts were recorded for this clonotype. This sequence joins TRBV6-2 or TRBV6-3 and TRBJ1-1, with TRBD1 matching over 7 bases. This CDR3 comprises 16 residues. Germline V gene lookup returns CDR1 MNHEY and CDR2 SVGEGT. V was pared by 2 bases and J by 0 bases, with 6 bases of the junction left unmatched. CDR3: CASSYEAGGMNTEAFF. DNA of the CDR3: TGTGCCAGCAGTTACGAGGCAGGGGGTATGAACACTGAAGCTTTCTTT.

The gene calls are TRBV20-1 and TRBJ2-2; 10 nucleotides align to TRBD2. J gave up 2 bases and V 2 bases, and 2 bases lay outside the gene matches. The CDR3 runs to 15 residues. Germline values: CDR1 DFQATT, CDR2 SNEGSKA (reference sequence). In nucleotides, the CDR3 is TGCAGTGCTAGACTAGCGGGGGTCAACACCGGGGAGCTGTTTTTT. Its protein product is CSARLAGVNTGELFF.

In this sample, this clonotype turned up many times. The V gene is TRBV11-2, the J gene TRBJ2-7; tentative D call: TRBD2 (5 bases). V was pared by 6 bases and J by 4 bases, with 13 bases between. This CDR3 region has 13 residues. Germline V gene data show CDR1 as SGHAT and CDR2 as FQNNGV. The CDR3: CASRQTAVYEQYV. The CDR3 nucleotides are TGTGCCAGCAGGCAAACAGCGGTTTACGAGCAGTACGTC.

This clonotype was seen ten or more times. The chain combines TRBV7-9 with TRBJ2-1; 11 bases line up with TRBD2. In germline, CDR1 is SEHNR, CDR2 FQNEAQ (reference sequence). The CDR3 totals 17 residues. V shed 5 bases, J shed 2 bases, and the junction held 8 bases outside the gene matches. The CDR3 bases are TGTGCCAGCAGCACCTCGACTAGCGGGGCAGCCTACAATGAGCAGTTCTTC. This codes for CASSTSTSGAAYNEQFF.

This clonotype was seen at least ten times. V is TRBV7-2 and J is TRBJ2-1; TRBD2 matches at 8 bases. V gave up 2 bases and J gave up 4 bases; unmatched junction bases: 7. Germline loops: CDR1 SGHTA, CDR2 FQGNSA. This CDR3 spans 16 amino acids. In DNA form, the CDR3 reads TGTGCCAGCAGCTTATTCGCCAGCGGGGGTTACAATGAGCAGTTCTTC. It translates to CASSLFASGGYNEQFF.

The V and J genes are TRBV6-5 and TRBJ2-1, with a tentative D call TRBD1 (6 bases). V was shortened by 2 bases and J by 4 bases, with 6 bases between the two germline ends. Looked up from germline, CDR1 is MNHEY and CDR2 is SVGAGI. This CDR3 has 13 residues. The CDR3 region has the DNA TGTGCCAGCAGTTACACAGGGTACAATGAGCAGTTCTTC. Protein sequence: CASSYTGYNEQFF.

This clonotype showed up many times. This chain connects TRBV18 to TRBJ2-1; 9 bases line up with TRBD2. This CDR3 has 17 residues. Germline CDR1 KGHSH, CDR2 LQKENI. With V trimmed by 4 bases and J by 1 base, 8 bases remained unmatched. CDR3 coding DNA: TGTGCCAGCTCACGATTTGGGCGGGAGGGATCCTACAATGAGCAGTTCTTC. This gives the protein CASSRFGREGSYNEQFF.

This clonotype was picked up many times. V gene TRBV28 combines with J gene TRBJ1-1, with 8 nucleotides matching TRBD1. V shed 2 bases and J 8 bases; nucleotides not matched to a gene: 10. CDR3 length: 15 amino acids. Germline CDR1 reads MDHEN; CDR2 reads SYDVKM. The CDR3 reads CASSLNRGYSAEAFF. The CDR3 DNA reads as TGTGCCAGCAGTTTAAACAGGGGGTATTCGGCAGAAGCTTTCTTT.

V usage is TRBV18 and J usage is TRBJ2-2; TRBD1 is a possible D gene (6 bases). The CDR3 length is 16 residues. Germline V lookup: CDR1 KGHSH, CDR2 LQKENI. Trimming shortened V by 5 bases and J by 7 bases, and 20 bases separated the two germline ends. The CDR3 here is CASSKRASGDLGELFF. The CDR3 DNA sequence: TGTGCCAGCTCAAAAAGGGCGTCAGGGGACCTCGGGGAGCTGTTTTTT.